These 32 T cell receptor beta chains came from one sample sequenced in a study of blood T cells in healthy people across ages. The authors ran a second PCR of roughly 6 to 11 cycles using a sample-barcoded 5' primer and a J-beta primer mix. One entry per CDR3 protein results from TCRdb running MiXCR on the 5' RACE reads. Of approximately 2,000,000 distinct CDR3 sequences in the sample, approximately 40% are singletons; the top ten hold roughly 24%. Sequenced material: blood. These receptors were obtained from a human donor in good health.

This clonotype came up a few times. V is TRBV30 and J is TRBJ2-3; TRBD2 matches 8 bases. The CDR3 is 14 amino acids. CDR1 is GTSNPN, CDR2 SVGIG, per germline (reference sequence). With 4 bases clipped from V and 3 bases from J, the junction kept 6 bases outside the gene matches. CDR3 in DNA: TGTGCCTGGACGTTTACGGGGGGGACAGATACGCAGTATTTT. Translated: CAWTFTGGTDTQYF.

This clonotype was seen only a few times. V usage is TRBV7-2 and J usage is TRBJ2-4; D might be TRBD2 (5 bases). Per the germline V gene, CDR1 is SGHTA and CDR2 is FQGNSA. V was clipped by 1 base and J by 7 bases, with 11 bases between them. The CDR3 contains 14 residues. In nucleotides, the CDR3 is TGTGCCAGCAGCTTAGTCGGGGAGTTGAACATTCAGTACTTC. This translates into CASSLVGELNIQYF.

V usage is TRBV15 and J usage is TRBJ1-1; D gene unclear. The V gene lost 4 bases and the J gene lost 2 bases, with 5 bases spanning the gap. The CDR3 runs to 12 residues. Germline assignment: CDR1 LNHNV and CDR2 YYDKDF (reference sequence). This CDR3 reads CATSIGNTEAFF. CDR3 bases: TGTGCCACCAGCATCGGTAACACTGAAGCTTTCTTT.

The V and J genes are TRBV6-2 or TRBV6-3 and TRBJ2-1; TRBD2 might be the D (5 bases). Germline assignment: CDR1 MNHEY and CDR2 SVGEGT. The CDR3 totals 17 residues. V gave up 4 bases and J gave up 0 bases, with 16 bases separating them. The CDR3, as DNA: TGTGCCAGCAGTTGCGGGCTTGGCTCGAGCTCCTACAATGAGCAGTTCTTC. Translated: CASSCGLGSSSYNEQFF.

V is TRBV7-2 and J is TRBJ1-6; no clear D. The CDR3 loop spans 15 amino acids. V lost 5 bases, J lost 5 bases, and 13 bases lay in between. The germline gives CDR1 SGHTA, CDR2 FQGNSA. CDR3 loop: CASSLEGVNNSPLHF. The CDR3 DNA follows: TGTGCCAGCAGCCTAGAGGGAGTTAATAATTCACCCCTCCACTTT.

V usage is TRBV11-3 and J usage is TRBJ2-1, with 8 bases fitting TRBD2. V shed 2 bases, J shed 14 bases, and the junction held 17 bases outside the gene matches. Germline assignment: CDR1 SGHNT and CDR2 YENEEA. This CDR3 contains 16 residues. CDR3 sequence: CASSLPRGGQGSQKFF. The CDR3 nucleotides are TGTGCCAGCAGCTTACCCCGCGGGGGGCAGGGATCTCAAAAGTTCTTC. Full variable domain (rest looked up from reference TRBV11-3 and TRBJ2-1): EAGVVQSPRYKIIEKKQPVAFWCNPISGHNTLYWYLQNLGQGPELLIRYENEEAVDDSQLPKDRFSAERLKGVDSTLKIQPAELGDSAVYLCASSLPRGGQGSQKFFGPGTRLTVL.

Written as DNA, the CDR3 is TGTGCCAGCAGCTTACCAGGGAGGGATGAGCAGTTCTTC. Its translation: CASSLPGRDEQFF. The chain couples TRBV7-9 to TRBJ2-1; 7 positions match TRBD2. The germline gives CDR1 SEHNR, CDR2 FQNEAQ (reference sequence). The V and J ends lost 2 bases and 8 bases, in that order; junction bases with no gene match: 3. The length of the CDR3 is 13 residues. Complete variable domain (other parts from reference TRBV7-9 and TRBJ2-1): DTGVSQNPRHKITKRGQNVTFRCDPISEHNRLYWYRQTLGQGPEFLTYFQNEAQLEKSRLLSDRFSAERPKGSFSTLEIQRTEQGDSAMYLCASSLPGRDEQFFGPGTRLTVL.

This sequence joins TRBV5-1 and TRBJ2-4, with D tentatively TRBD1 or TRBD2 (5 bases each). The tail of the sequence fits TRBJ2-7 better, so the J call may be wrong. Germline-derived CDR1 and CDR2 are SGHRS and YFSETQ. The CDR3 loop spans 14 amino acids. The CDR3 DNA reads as TGCGCCAGCAGCGAACCGGGACGGGACTACGAGCAGTACTTC. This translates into CASSEPGRDYEQYF.

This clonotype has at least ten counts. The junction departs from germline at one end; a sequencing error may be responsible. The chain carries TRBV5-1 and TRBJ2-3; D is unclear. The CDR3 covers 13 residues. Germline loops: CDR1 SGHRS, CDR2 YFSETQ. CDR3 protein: CASSSSGTDTQYF. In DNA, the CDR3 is TGTGCCAGCAGCTCGAGTGGCACAGATACGCAGTATTTT.

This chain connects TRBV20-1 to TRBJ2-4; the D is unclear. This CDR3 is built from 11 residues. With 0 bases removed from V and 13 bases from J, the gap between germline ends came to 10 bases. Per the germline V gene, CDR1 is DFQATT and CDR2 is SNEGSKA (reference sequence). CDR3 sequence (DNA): TGCAGTGCTAGAGAGGAACGTGAGCAGTACTTC. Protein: CSAREEREQYF.

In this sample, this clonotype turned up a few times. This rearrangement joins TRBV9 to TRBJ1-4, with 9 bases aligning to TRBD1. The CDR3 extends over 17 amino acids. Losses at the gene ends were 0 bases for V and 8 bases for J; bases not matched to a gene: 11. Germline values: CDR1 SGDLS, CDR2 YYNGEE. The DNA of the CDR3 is TGTGCCAGCAGCGTAGTGTGTAGGACAGGGGTGAAGGAAAAACTGTTTTTT. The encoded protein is CASSVVCRTGVKEKLFF.

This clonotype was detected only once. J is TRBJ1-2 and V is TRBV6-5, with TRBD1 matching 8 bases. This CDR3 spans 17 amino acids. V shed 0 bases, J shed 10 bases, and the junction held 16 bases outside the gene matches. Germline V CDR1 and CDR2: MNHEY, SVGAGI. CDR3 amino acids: CASSYSTPTGAGGDYTF. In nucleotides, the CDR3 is TGTGCCAGCAGTTACTCGACCCCGACAGGGGCTGGGGGTGACTACACCTTC.

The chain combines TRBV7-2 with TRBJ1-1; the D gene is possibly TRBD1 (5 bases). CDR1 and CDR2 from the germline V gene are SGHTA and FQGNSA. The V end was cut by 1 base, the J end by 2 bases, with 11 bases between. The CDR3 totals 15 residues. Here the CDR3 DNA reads TGTGCCAGCAGCTTAGTAGGGACTACCAACACTGAAGCTTTCTTT. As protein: CASSLVGTTNTEAFF. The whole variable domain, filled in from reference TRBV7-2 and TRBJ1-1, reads GAGVSQSPSNKVTEKGKDVELRCDPISGHTALYWYRQSLGQGLEFLIYFQGNSAPDKSGLPSDRFSAERTGGSVSTLTIQRTQQEDSAVYLCASSLVGTTNTEAFFGQGTRLTVV.

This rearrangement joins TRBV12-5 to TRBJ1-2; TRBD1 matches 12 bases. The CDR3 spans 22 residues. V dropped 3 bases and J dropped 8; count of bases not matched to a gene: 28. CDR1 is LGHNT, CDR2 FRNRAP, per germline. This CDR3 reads CASGFEREGQGANPRLGDGYTF. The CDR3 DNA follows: TGTGCTAGTGGTTTCGAACGGGAGGGACAGGGGGCAAATCCGCGACTGGGGGACGGCTACACCTTC.

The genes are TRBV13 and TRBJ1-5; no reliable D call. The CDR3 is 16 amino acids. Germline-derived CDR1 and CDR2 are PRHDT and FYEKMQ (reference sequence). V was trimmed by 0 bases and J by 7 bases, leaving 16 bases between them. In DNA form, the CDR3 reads TGTGCCAGCAGCTTAGGCGTCGTTCTGAATTGGCAGCCCCAGCATTTT. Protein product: CASSLGVVLNWQPQHF.

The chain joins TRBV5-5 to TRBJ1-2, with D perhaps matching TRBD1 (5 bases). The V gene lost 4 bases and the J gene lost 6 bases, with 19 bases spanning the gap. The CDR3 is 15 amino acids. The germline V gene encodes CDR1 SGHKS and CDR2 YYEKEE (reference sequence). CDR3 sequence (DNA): TGTGCCAGCAGCATTGTTCTCGTCGGGGGTAATGGCTACACCTTC. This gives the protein CASSIVLVGGNGYTF.

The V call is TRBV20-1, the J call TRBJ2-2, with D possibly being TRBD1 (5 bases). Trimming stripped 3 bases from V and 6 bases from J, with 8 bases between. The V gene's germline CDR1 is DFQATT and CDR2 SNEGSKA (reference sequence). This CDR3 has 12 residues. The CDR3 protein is CSASQGPGELFF. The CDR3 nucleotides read TGCAGTGCTAGTCAGGGCCCCGGGGAGCTGTTTTTT.

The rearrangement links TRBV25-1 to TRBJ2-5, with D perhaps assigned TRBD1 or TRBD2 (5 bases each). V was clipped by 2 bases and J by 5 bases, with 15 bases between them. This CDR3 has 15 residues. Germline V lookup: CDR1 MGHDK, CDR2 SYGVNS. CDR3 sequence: CASSEIRVGVETQYF. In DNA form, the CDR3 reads TGTGCCAGCAGTGAAATTAGGGTGGGGGTCGAGACCCAGTACTTC.

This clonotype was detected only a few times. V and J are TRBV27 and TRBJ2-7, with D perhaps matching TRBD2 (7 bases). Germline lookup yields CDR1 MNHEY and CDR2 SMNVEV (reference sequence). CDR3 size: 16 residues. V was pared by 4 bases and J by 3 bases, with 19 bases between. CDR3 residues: CASSSLGGGDLYEQYF. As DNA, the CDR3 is TGTGCCAGCAGTTCCCTTGGGGGGGGCGACCTCTACGAGCAGTACTTC.

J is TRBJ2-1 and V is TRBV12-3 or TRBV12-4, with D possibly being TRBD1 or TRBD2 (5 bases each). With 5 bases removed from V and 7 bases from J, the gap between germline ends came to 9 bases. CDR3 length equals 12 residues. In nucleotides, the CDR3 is TGTGCCAGCAGTATAGGGGAGAATGAGCAGTTCTTC. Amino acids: CASSIGENEQFF.

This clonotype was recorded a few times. This chain's CDR3 is CASSQWNRGYTF. The CDR3 region has the DNA TGTGCCAGCAGTCAATGGAACAGAGGCTACACCTTC. This sequence joins TRBV12-3 or TRBV12-4 and TRBJ1-2, with D unresolved. The CDR3 has 12 residues. V was trimmed by 5 bases and J by 8 bases, leaving 12 bases between them.

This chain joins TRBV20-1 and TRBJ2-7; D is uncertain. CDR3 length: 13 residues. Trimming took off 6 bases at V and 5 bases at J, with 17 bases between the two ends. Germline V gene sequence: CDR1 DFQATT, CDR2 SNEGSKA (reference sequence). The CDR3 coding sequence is TGCAGTGCGAGATACATAGGAGACCACGAGCAGTACTTC. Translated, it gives CSARYIGDHEQYF.

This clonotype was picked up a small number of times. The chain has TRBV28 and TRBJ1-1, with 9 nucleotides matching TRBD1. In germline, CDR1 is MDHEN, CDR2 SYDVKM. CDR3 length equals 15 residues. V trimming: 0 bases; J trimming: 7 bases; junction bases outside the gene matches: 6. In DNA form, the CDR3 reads TGTGCCAGCAGTTTATGGGGACAGGGAAGGGATGAAGCTTTCTTT. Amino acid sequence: CASSLWGQGRDEAFF.

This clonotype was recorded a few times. The CDR3 spells CSATATGYNSPLHF. In DNA, the CDR3 is TGCAGTGCTACCGCGACAGGCTATAATTCACCCCTCCACTTT. The chain recombines TRBV20-1 with TRBJ1-6; D perhaps matches TRBD1 (6 bases). In germline, CDR1 is DFQATT, CDR2 SNEGSKA (reference sequence). V lost 4 bases, J lost 3 bases, and 10 bases lay in between. The CDR3 consists of 14 residues.

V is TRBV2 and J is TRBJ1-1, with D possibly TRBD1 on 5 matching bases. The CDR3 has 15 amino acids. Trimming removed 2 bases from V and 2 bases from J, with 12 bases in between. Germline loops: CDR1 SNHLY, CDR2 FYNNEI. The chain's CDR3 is CASSEWAQGNTEAFF. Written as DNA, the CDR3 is TGTGCCAGCAGTGAATGGGCCCAGGGAAACACTGAAGCTTTCTTT. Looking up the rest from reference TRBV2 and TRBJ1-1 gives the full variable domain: EPEVTQTPSHQVTQMGQEVILRCVPISNHLYFYWYRQILGQKVEFLVSFYNNEISEKSEIFDDQFSVERPDGSNFTLKIRSTKLEDSAMYFCASSEWAQGNTEAFFGQGTRLTVV.

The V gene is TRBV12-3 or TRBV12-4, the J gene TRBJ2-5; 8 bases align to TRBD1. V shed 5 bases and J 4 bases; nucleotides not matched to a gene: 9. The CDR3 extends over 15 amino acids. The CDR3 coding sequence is TGTGCCAGCAGTCTCCCGACAGGGGATGCAGAGACCCAGTACTTC. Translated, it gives CASSLPTGDAETQYF.

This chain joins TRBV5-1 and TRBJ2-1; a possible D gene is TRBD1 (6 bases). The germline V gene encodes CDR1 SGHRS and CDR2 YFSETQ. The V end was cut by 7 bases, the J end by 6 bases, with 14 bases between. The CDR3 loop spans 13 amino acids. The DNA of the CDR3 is TGCGCCAGCCGGAATAGGGGGACCAATGAGCAGTTCTTC. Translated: CASRNRGTNEQFF.

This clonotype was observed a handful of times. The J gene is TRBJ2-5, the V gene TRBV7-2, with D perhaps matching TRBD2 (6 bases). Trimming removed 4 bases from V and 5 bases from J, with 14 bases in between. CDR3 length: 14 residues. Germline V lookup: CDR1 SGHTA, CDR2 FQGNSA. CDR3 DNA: TGTGCCAGCAGCTACCAGGGACTTGGGGAGACCCAGTACTTC. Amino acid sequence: CASSYQGLGETQYF.

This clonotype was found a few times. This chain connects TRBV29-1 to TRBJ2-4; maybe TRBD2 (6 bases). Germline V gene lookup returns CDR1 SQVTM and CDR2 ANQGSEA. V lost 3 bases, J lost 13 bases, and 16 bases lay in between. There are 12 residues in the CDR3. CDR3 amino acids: CSVEDPGGEQYF. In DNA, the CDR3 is TGCAGCGTTGAGGATCCAGGCGGGGAGCAGTACTTC.

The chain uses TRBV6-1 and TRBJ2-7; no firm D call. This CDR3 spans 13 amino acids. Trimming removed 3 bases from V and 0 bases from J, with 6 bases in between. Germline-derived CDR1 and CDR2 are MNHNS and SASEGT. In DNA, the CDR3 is TGTGCCAGCAGTGAGTTGAGCTCCTACGAGCAGTACTTC. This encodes CASSELSSYEQYF.

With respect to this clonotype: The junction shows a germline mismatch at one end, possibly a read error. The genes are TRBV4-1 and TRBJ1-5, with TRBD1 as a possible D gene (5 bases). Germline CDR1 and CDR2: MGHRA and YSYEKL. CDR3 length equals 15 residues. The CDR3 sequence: CASSLRVGGNQPQHF. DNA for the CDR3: TGCGCTAGCAGCCTCAGGGTCGGGGGCAATCAGCCCCAGCATTTT.

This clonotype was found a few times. CDR3 residues: CSARDPRRVTQPQHF. For the CDR3, the DNA is TGCAGTGCTAGAGATCCCCGCAGGGTTACTCAGCCCCAGCATTTT. The chain combines TRBV20-1 with TRBJ1-5, with TRBD1 as a possible D gene (5 bases). Trimming stripped 0 bases from V and 6 bases from J, with 15 bases between. The CDR3 runs to 15 residues. Per the germline V gene, CDR1 is DFQATT and CDR2 is SNEGSKA (reference sequence).